What follows is one T cell receptor beta chain and its context. This sample stems from a study of blood T cell repertoires in COVID-19. Study overall: Samples came from the United States, Italy and Spain, spanning acute and convalescent COVID-19. The cDNA or gDNA used as material had been derived from T cells, B-cell-depleted T cells, or PBMCs.

Assay used: immunoSEQ multiplex PCR; TCRdb lists only in-frame clones, some missing. The sample shows 200,000 to 300,000 clones, over 75% of them seen only once. The TCR comes from a human donor in a cohort sampled during active COVID-19. Sequenced sample: peripheral blood.

This CDR3 reads CASSFNSEYYGYTF. CDR3 DNA: TGTGCCAGCAGCTTCAACAGTGAATACTATGGCTACACCTTC. The chain recombines TRBV5-5 with TRBJ1-2; D unresolved. Per the germline V gene, CDR1 is SGHKS and CDR2 is YYEKEE (reference sequence). The CDR3 has 14 residues. With 2 bases removed from V and 3 bases from J, the gap between germline ends came to 11 bases.